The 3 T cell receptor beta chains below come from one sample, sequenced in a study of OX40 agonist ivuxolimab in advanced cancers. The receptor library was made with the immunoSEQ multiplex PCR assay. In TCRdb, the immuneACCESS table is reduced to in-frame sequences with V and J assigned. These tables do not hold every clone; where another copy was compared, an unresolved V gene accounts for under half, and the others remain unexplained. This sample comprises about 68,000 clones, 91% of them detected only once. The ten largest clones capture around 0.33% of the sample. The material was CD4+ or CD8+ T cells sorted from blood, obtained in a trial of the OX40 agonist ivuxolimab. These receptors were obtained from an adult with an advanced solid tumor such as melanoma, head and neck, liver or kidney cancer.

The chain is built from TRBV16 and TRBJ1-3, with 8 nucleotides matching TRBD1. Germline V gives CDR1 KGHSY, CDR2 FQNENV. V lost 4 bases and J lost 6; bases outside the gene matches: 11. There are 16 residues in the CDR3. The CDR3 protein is CASSPHRQGTINTIYF. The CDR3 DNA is TGTGCCAGCAGCCCTCACCGACAGGGGACCATAAACACCATATATTTT.

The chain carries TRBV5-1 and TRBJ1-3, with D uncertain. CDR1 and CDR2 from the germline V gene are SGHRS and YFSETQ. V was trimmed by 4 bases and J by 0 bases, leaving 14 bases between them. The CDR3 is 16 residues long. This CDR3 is CASSVDLGSSGNTIYF. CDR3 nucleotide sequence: TGCGCCAGCAGCGTGGACTTGGGGAGCTCTGGAAACACCATATATTTT.

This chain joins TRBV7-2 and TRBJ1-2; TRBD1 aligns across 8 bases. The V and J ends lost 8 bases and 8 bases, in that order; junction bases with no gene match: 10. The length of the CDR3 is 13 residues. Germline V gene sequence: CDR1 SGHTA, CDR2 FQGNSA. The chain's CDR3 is CASRNRGYVGYTF. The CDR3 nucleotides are TGTGCCAGCCGTAACAGGGGGTATGTGGGCTACACCTTC.